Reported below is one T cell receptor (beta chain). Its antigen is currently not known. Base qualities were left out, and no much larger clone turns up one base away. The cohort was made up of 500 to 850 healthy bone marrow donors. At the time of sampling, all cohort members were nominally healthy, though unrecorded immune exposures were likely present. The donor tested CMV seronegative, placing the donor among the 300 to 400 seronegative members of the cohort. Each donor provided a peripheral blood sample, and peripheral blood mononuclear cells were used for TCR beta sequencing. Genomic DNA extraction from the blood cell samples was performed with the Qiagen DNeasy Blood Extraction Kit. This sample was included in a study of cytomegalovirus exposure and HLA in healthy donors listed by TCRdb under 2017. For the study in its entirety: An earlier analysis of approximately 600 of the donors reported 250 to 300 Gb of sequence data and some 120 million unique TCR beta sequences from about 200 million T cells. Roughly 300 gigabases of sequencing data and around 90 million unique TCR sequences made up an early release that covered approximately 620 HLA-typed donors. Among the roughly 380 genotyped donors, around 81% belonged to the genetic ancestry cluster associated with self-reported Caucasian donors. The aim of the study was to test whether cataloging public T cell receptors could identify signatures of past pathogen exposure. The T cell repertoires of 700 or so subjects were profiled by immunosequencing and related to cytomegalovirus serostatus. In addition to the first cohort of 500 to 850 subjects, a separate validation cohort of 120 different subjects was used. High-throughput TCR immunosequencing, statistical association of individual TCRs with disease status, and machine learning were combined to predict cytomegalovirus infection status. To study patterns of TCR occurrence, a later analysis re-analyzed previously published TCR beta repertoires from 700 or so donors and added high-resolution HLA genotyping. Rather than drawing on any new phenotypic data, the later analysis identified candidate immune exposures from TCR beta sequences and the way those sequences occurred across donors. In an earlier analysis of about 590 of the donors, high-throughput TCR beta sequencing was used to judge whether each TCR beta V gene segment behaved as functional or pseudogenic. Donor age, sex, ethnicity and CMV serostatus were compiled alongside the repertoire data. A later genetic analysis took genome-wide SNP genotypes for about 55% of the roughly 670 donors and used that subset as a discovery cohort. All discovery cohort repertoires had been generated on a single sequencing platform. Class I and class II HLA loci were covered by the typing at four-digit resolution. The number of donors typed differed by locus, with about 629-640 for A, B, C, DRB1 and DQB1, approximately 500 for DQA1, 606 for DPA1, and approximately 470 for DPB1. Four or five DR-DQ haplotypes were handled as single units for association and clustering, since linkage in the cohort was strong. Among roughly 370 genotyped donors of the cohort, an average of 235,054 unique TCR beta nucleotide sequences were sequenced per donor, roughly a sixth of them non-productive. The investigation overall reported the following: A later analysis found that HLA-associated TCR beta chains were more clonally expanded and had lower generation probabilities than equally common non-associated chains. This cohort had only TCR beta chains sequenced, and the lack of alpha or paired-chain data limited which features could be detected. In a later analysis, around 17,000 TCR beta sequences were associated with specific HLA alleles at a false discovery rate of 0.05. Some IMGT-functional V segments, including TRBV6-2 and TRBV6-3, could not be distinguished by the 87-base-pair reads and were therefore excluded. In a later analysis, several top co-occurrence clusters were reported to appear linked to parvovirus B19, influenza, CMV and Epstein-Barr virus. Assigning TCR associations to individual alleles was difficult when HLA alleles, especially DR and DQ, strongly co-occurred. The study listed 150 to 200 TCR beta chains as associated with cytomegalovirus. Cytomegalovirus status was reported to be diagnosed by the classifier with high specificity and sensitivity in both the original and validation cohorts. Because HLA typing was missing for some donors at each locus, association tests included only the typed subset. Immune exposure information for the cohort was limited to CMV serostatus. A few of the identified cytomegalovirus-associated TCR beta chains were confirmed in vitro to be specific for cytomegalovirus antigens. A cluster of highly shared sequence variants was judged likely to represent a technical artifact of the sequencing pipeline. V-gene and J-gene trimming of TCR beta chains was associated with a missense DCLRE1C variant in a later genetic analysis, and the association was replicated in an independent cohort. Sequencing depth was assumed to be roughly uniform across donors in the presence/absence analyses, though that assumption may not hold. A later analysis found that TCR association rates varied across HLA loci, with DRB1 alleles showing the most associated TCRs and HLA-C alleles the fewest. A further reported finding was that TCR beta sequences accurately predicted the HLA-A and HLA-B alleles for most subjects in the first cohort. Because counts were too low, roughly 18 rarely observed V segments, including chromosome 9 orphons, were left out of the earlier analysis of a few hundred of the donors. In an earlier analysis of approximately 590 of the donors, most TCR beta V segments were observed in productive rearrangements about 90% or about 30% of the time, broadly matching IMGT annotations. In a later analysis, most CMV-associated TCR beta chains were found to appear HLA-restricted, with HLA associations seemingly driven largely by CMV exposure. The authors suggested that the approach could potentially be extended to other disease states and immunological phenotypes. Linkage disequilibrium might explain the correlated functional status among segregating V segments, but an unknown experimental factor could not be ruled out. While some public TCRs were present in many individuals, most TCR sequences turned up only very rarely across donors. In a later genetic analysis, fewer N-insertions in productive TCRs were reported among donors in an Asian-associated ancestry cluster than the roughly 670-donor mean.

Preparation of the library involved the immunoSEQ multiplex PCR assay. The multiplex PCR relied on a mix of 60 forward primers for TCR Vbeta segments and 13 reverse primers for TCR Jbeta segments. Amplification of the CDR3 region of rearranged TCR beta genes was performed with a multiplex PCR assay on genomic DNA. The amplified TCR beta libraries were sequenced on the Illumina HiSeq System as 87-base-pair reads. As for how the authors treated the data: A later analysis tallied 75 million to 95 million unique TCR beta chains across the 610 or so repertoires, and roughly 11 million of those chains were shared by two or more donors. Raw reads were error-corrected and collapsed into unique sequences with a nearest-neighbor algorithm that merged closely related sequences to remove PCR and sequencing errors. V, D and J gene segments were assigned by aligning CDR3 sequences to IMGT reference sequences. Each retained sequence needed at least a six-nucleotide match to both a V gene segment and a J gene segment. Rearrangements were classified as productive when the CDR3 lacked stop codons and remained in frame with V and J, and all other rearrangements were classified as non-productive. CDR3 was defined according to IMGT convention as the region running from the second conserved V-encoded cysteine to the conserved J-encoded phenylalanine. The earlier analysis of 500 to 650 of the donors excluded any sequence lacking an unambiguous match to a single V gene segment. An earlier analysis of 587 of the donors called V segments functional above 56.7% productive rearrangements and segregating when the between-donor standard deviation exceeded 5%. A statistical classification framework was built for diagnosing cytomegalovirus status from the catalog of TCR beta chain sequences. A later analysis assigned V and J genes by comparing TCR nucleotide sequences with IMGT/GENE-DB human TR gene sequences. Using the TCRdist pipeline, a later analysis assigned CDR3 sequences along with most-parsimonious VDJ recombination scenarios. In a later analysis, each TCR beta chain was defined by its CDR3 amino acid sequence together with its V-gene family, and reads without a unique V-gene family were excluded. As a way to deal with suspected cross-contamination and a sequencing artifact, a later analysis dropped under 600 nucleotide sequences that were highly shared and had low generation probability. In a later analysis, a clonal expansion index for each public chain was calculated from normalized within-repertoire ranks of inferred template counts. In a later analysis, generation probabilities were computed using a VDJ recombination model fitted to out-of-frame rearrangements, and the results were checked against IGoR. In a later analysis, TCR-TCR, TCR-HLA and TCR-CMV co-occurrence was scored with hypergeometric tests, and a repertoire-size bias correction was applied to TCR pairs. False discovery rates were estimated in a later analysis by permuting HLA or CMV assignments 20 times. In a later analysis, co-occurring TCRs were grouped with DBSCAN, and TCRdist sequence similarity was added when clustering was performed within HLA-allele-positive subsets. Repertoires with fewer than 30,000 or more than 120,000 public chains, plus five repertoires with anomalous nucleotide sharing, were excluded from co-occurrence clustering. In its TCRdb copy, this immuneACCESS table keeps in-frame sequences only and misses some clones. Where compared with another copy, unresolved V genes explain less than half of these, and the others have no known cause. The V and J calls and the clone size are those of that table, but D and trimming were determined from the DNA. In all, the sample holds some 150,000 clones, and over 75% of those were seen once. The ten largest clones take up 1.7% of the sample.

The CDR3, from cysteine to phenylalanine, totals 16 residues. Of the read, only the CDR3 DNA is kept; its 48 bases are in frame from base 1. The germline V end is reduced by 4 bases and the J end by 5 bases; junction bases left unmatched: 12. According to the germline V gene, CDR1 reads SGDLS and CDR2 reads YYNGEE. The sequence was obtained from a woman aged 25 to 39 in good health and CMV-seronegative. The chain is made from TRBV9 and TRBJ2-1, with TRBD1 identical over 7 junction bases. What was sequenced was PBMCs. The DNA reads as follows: TGTGCCAGCAGCCTCTCCCGGGACAGCACAAACAATGAGCAGTTCTTC. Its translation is CASSLSRDSTNNEQFF.